What follows are 16 T cell receptor beta chains derived from one specimen sequenced in a study of T cells after yellow fever vaccination. From the 5' RACE reads, TCRdb called clonotypes with MiXCR, one entry per CDR3 protein. The repertoire holds 620,000 or so distinct CDR3 sequences, with approximately 13% as singletons. Sequencing used PBMCs, obtained on the day of the yellow fever booster vaccination. Receptor source: a man aged 25-45 years who received the YFV17D yellow fever vaccine.

This clonotype turned up a few times. The V call is TRBV20-1, the J call TRBJ2-7; no clear D. Trimming pared 3 bases from V and 2 bases from J, leaving 5 bases between. CDR3 length equals 11 residues. Germline CDR1 DFQATT, CDR2 SNEGSKA (reference sequence). The CDR3 bases are TGCAGTGCTAGCGGTACCTACGAGCAGTACTTC. It encodes CSASGTYEQYF.

This clonotype was seen a few times. This sequence joins TRBV15 and TRBJ2-2, with D uncertain. The germline gives CDR1 LNHNV, CDR2 YYDKDF (reference sequence). There are 14 residues in the CDR3. V was trimmed by 5 bases and J by 1 base, leaving 8 bases between them. This CDR3 is CATSPTVNTGELFF. CDR3 sequence (DNA): TGTGCCACCAGCCCGACGGTGAACACCGGGGAGCTGTTTTTT. The full variable domain, its missing parts supplied by reference TRBV15 and TRBJ2-2, is DAMVIQNPRYQVTQFGKPVTLSCSQTLNHNVMYWYQQKSSQAPKLLFHYYDKDFNNEADTPDNFQSRRPNTSFCFLDIRSPGLGDTAMYLCATSPTVNTGELFFGEGSRLTVL.

The V and J genes are TRBV10-3 and TRBJ2-6; TRBD1 matches 8 bases. There are 16 residues in the CDR3. Trimming removed 6 bases from V and 1 base from J; junction bases left unmatched: 5. Germline V gives CDR1 ENHRY, CDR2 SYGVKD. The CDR3 region is CAIRTGAGSGANVLTF. The DNA for the CDR3 is TGTGCCATCAGGACAGGGGCCGGGTCTGGGGCCAACGTCCTGACTTTC.

The chain links TRBV10-3 to TRBJ2-1, with 11 bases aligning to TRBD1. V was pared by 9 bases and J by 8 bases, with 6 bases of the junction left unmatched. Germline loops: CDR1 ENHRY, CDR2 SYGVKD. This CDR3 is built from 13 residues. The CDR3 DNA follows: TGTGCCATTCGGGACAGGGGGTTCGATGAGCAGTTCTTC. Protein sequence: CAIRDRGFDEQFF.

This clonotype was seen a few times. The chain links TRBV11-2 to TRBJ2-3; TRBD2 matches at 15 bases. The CDR3 contains 17 residues. Germline V gene lookup returns CDR1 SGHAT and CDR2 FQNNGV. Trimming took 0 bases from V and 7 from J; bases not matched to a gene: 5. The CDR3 sequence is CASSLEGLAGGRYTQYF. CDR3 bases: TGTGCCAGCAGCTTAGAGGGACTAGCGGGAGGACGATATACGCAGTATTTT.

Written as DNA, the CDR3 is TGTGCCATCACTATGGGACTCCAAGAGACCCAGTACTTC. Amino acid sequence: CAITMGLQETQYF. V usage is TRBV10-3 and J usage is TRBJ2-5; tentative D call: TRBD2 (6 bases). Germline V gene sequence: CDR1 ENHRY, CDR2 SYGVKD. The CDR3 length is 13 residues. The V and J ends lost 7 bases and 1 base respectively, with 10 bases between them.

Only a few counts were recorded for this clonotype. The V call is TRBV10-3, the J call TRBJ2-3; D unclear. This CDR3 is built from 13 residues. CDR1 and CDR2 (germline): ENHRY, SYGVKD. The V gene lost 11 bases and the J gene lost 5 bases, with 17 bases spanning the gap. The CDR3 loop reads CAEAAQGGDTQYF. The CDR3 DNA reads as TGTGCCGAGGCGGCCCAAGGTGGAGATACGCAGTATTTT.

This clonotype was seen a handful of times. The chain carries TRBV7-2 and TRBJ2-4, with no clear D. This CDR3 is built from 15 residues. The V end was cut by 2 bases, the J end by 0 bases, with 8 bases between. Germline values: CDR1 SGHTA, CDR2 FQGNSA. The CDR3 coding sequence is TGTGCCAGCAGCTTAAACGGGCTAGCCAAAAACATTCAGTACTTC. Its translation is CASSLNGLAKNIQYF.

This clonotype was detected only a few times. This chain connects TRBV11-2 to TRBJ2-5, with 13 bases lining up with TRBD2. The CDR3 is 18 residues long. V lost 5 bases to trimming and J lost 0 bases; unmatched junction nucleotides: 9. Germline CDR1 is SGHAT and CDR2 is FQNNGV. CDR3 residues: CASSQVGLAGTYQETQYF. The CDR3 nucleotides are TGTGCCAGCAGCCAAGTGGGACTAGCGGGGACGTACCAAGAGACCCAGTACTTC.

This clonotype was recorded a few times. CDR3 in amino acids: CASSQDEPTYNEQFF. Written as DNA, the CDR3 is TGCGCCAGCAGCCAGGACGAACCCACCTACAATGAGCAGTTCTTC. V usage is TRBV5-1 and J usage is TRBJ2-1; D gene unclear. Germline V gives CDR1 SGHRS, CDR2 YFSETQ. The length of the CDR3 is 15 residues. Trimming left V 4 bases short and J 2 bases short, with 13 bases between. The full variable domain, in which reference TRBV5-1 and TRBJ2-1 provide the parts outside the CDR3, is KAGVTQTPRYLIKTRGQQVTLSCSPISGHRSVSWYQQTPGQGLQFLFEYFSETQRNKGNFPGRFSGRQFSNSRSEMNVSTLELGDSALYLCASSQDEPTYNEQFFGPGTRLTVL.

This chain links TRBV29-1 with TRBJ2-7, with a weak D call TRBD2 (6 bases). Germline V CDR1 and CDR2: SQVTM, ANQGSEA. This CDR3 has 14 amino acids. Trimming took 7 bases from V and 7 from J, leaving 23 bases between them. As DNA, the CDR3 is TGCAGCGCAACTCAGGGACTTACTTCCGGGGAGCAGTACTTC. Translation: CSATQGLTSGEQYF.

This clonotype was counted ten times or more. This rearrangement joins TRBV7-2 to TRBJ2-1; D is unclear. The CDR3 spans 15 residues. V was trimmed by 1 base and J by 3 bases, leaving 10 bases between them. Germline V lookup: CDR1 SGHTA, CDR2 FQGNSA. The CDR3 DNA is TGTGCCAGCAGCTTAGTAGGCGTTAGCTACAATGAGCAGTTCTTC. Translating it yields CASSLVGVSYNEQFF. Full variable domain (rest looked up from reference TRBV7-2 and TRBJ2-1): GAGVSQSPSNKVTEKGKDVELRCDPISGHTALYWYRQSLGQGLEFLIYFQGNSAPDKSGLPSDRFSAERTGGSVSTLTIQRTQQEDSAVYLCASSLVGVSYNEQFFGPGTRLTVL.

The rearrangement joins TRBV30 to TRBJ1-1, with 7 bases matching TRBD1. Germline loops: CDR1 GTSNPN, CDR2 SVGIG (reference sequence). The CDR3 runs to 13 residues. V was pared by 2 bases and J by 3 bases, with 3 bases of the junction left unmatched. The CDR3 is CAWSQGGYTEAFF. CDR3 nucleotides: TGTGCCTGGAGTCAGGGGGGATACACTGAAGCTTTCTTT.

CDR3 coding DNA: TGTGCCAGCAGATTAGCGGGAGCCGACTACAATGAGCAGTTCTTC. It codes for CASRLAGADYNEQFF. The chain carries TRBV5-6 and TRBJ2-1; 9 bases agree with TRBD2. There are 15 residues in the CDR3. The germline V gene has CDR1 SGHDT and CDR2 YYEEEE. V was pared by 5 bases and J by 3 bases, with 6 bases of the junction left unmatched. The whole variable domain, filled in from reference TRBV5-6 and TRBJ2-1, reads DAGVTQSPTHLIKTRGQQVTLRCSPKSGHDTVSWYQQALGQGPQFIFQYYEEEERQRGNFPDRFSGHQFPNYSSELNVNALLLGDSALYLCASRLAGADYNEQFFGPGTRLTVL.

V usage is TRBV3-1 and J usage is TRBJ2-7; TRBD2 agrees at 10 bases. The CDR3 extends over 16 amino acids. Germline lookup yields CDR1 LGHDT and CDR2 YNNKEL (reference sequence). The V and J ends lost 4 bases and 5 bases, in that order; junction bases with no gene match: 11. Here the CDR3 reads CASSPGLASGSHEQYF. The CDR3 DNA follows: TGTGCCAGCAGCCCTGGGCTGGCTAGCGGGAGCCACGAGCAGTACTTC.

The gene calls are TRBV4-3 and TRBJ2-7; 10 bases agree with TRBD1. The junction had 3 bases not matched to a gene; V was cut back by 1 base and J by 3 bases. There are 15 residues in the CDR3. Germline V gives CDR1 LGHNA, CDR2 YSLEER. CDR3 in DNA: TGCGCCAGCAGCCAAGTTGGGACAGGGGACTACGAGCAGTACTTC. This gives the protein CASSQVGTGDYEQYF.